The present TCR beta chain was sequenced within a study of neurological immune-mediated disorders. This clonotype showed up many times. Its antigen is as yet unknown. cDNA synthesis was performed by 5'RACE with 10-nucleotide random UMIs. TCRdb itself ran the 5' RACE reads through MiXCR, one entry per CDR3 protein. The sample holds 70,000 to 75,000 distinct CDR3 sequences, roughly an eighth seen once. Germline assignment: CDR1 ENHRY and CDR2 SYGVKD. The CDR3 has 15 amino acids. Trimming cost V 0 bases and J 8 bases; bases outside gene matches: 5. This sample's time point: longitudinal time-point 1 (baseline). Source material was 2 million unsorted PBMCs, stored at -80 °C in RNAlater. Findings and caveats of the study: Across subjects, no CDR3 amino acid sequence appeared in expanded clones of more than one subject, a finding that suggested private repertoires in all groups. TCR clonal expansion peaked in HTLV-1-associated myelopathy patients and was lowest in multiple sclerosis patients.

The sequenced material came from PBMCs. This clonotype was sampled from a female donor with HTLV-1-associated myelopathy (HAM/TSP). V usage is TRBV10-3 and J usage is TRBJ2-1; 9 bases fit TRBD2. The CDR3 DNA reads TGTGCCATCAGTGAGTCGAGCGGGGGGCGGCATGAGCAGTTCTTC. Protein: CAISESSGGRHEQFF.